This entry lists 26 T cell receptor beta chains sequenced from one sample in a study of blood T cell repertoires in COVID-19. TCRdb's table, derived via immunoSEQ multiplex PCR, lists solely in-frame clones and lacks some. The sample lists 430,000 or so clones, around nine tenths seen once, with 1.4% to 1.5% in the top ten. Sequenced material: PBMCs or T cells enriched from blood (not recorded which). All receptors come from a woman between 18 and 29 years old who had been exposed to COVID-19.

The chain is built from TRBV27 and TRBJ1-2; tentative D call: TRBD1 (6 bases). With 4 bases removed from V and 4 bases from J, the gap between germline ends came to 13 bases. The germline V gene has CDR1 MNHEY and CDR2 SMNVEV (reference sequence). The length of the CDR3 is 14 residues. The CDR3 nucleotides read TGTGCCAGCAGTTATTTAGACAGGACCTATGGCTACACCTTC. Translation: CASSYLDRTYGYTF.

This rearrangement joins TRBV7-3 to TRBJ2-3; 7 bases match TRBD2. The CDR3 contains 14 residues. Germline V gene data show CDR1 as SGHTA and CDR2 as FQGTGA. V was clipped by 4 bases and J by 6 bases; unmatched bases: 7. The CDR3 nucleotides read TGTGCCAGCAGCTCAGCGGGGCCCCACGATACGCAGTATTTT. Translated: CASSSAGPHDTQYF.

This clone occurred once. The same CDR3 arises from other DNA sequences in this sample as well. The chain carries TRBV5-1 and TRBJ2-7; D may be TRBD2 (5 bases). Germline loops: CDR1 SGHRS, CDR2 YFSETQ. The V end lost 2 bases, the J end lost 0 bases, and 9 bases lay between the germline ends. This CDR3 has 14 residues. CDR3 nucleotides: TGCGCCAGCAGCTTAGCGGCAGCCTCCTACGAGCAGTACTTC. Its protein is CASSLAAASYEQYF.

This chain connects TRBV6-5 to TRBJ2-7, with TRBD1 identical over 9 bases. Per germline, CDR1 MNHEY and CDR2 SVGAGI. The CDR3 contains 14 residues. Unmatched junction bases numbered 8, after V lost 6 bases and J lost 5 bases. The CDR3 sequence: CASRADRGLNEQYF. DNA of the CDR3: TGTGCCAGCAGGGCTGACAGGGGGTTGAACGAGCAGTACTTC.

V usage is TRBV5-1 and J usage is TRBJ1-5; D remains unclear. This CDR3 contains 16 residues. Trimming cost V 0 bases and J 1 base, with 11 bases left between them. Germline values: CDR1 SGHRS, CDR2 YFSETQ. The CDR3 loop reads CASSLGGLRSNQPQHF. For the CDR3, the DNA is TGCGCCAGCAGCTTGGGAGGGCTGAGGAGCAATCAGCCCCAGCATTTT.

V and J are TRBV7-2 and TRBJ2-5; possible D gene TRBD1, 5 bases. Trimming removed 5 bases at V and 5 bases at J, with 9 bases between. The CDR3 length is 12 residues. Germline CDR1 and CDR2: SGHTA and FQGNSA. The CDR3 reads CASSPNRETQYF. The CDR3 DNA is TGTGCCAGCAGCCCCAACAGGGAGACCCAGTACTTC.

The CDR3: CASSFSGDHEQYF. For the CDR3, the DNA is TGTGCCAGCAGTTTCTCGGGGGACCACGAGCAGTACTTC. The chain is built from TRBV27 and TRBJ2-7; D might be TRBD2 (6 bases). V was trimmed by 3 bases and J by 5 bases, leaving 11 bases between them. The CDR3 contains 13 residues. Germline V CDR1 and CDR2: MNHEY, SMNVEV (reference sequence).

The rearrangement joins TRBV6-5 to TRBJ1-2; tentative D call: TRBD1 (5 bases). The CDR3 is made up of 13 amino acids. Trimming left V 4 bases short and J 12 bases short, with 18 bases between. Germline V CDR1 and CDR2: MNHEY, SVGAGI. The CDR3 DNA is TGTGCCAGCAGTTTCAGGACGGCCCGGGGGGACACCTTC. This translates into CASSFRTARGDTF.

The chain combines TRBV21-1 with TRBJ2-1; the D call of TRBD1 is as the table states it, not checked on the DNA. TRBV21-1 is a pseudogene locus. This CDR3 region has 16 residues. CDR3 in amino acids: CASSHKPGQTYNEQFF. The CDR3 DNA follows: TGTGCCAGCAGCCACAAGCCGGGACAGACGTACAATGAGCAGTTCTTC.

This chain uses TRBV28 with TRBJ2-5; 9 nucleotides align to TRBD2. CDR1 and CDR2 (germline): MDHEN, SYDVKM. Germline trimming cut 6 bases from V and 2 bases from J; bases unmatched to any gene: 7. CDR3 length: 15 amino acids. The DNA for the CDR3 is TGTGCCAGCAGGGGTCTAGCGGGGTTACAAGAGACCCAGTACTTC. This gives the protein CASRGLAGLQETQYF.

The chain joins TRBV5-5 to TRBJ1-1, with 8 bases lining up with TRBD1. V dropped 4 bases and J dropped 0; count of bases not matched to a gene: 11. In germline, CDR1 is SGHKS, CDR2 YYEKEE (reference sequence). The CDR3 has 17 residues. The CDR3 coding sequence is TGTGCCAGCAGCCCTTATAAGCAGGGGGCCGTGAACACTGAAGCTTTCTTT. This translates into CASSPYKQGAVNTEAFF.

J is TRBJ2-5 and V is TRBV28; 7 bases align to TRBD1. With 6 bases clipped from V and 5 bases from J, the junction kept 6 bases outside the gene matches. The CDR3 length is 13 residues. CDR1 and CDR2 from the germline V gene are MDHEN and SYDVKM. The CDR3 nucleotides are TGTGCCAGCAGCCGCGACAGGGAGGAGACCCAGTACTTC. This translates into CASSRDREETQYF.

This chain connects TRBV5-6 to TRBJ2-2, with TRBD2 matching 10 bases. The CDR3 spans 14 residues. V lost 6 bases to trimming and J lost 3 bases; unmatched junction nucleotides: 2. The germline V gene encodes CDR1 SGHDT and CDR2 YYEEEE. The chain's CDR3 is CASILAGDTGELFF. The CDR3 bases are TGTGCCAGCATCCTAGCGGGGGACACCGGGGAGCTGTTTTTT.

This chain's CDR3 is CASSRVYYGYTF. CDR3 in DNA: TGTGCCAGCAGCAGGGTGTACTATGGCTACACCTTC. The chain couples TRBV28 to TRBJ1-2, with TRBD1 as a possible D gene (5 bases). Germline lookup yields CDR1 MDHEN and CDR2 SYDVKM. Deletions cut 6 bases from V and 3 bases from J, with 8 bases between. The CDR3 totals 12 residues.

V usage is TRBV28 and J usage is TRBJ2-1; TRBD2 agrees at 13 bases. Germline V gene data show CDR1 as MDHEN and CDR2 as SYDVKM. The CDR3 contains 18 residues. V shed 4 bases and J 4 bases; nucleotides not matched to a gene: 10. CDR3 amino acids: CASSSTLGLAGPYNEQFF. In DNA, the CDR3 is TGTGCCAGCAGTTCGACCCTGGGACTAGCGGGGCCGTACAATGAGCAGTTCTTC.

This rearrangement joins TRBV15 to TRBJ2-1; 13 bases line up with TRBD2. The germline gives CDR1 LNHNV, CDR2 YYDKDF (reference sequence). This CDR3 has 20 residues. V lost 1 base, J lost 1 base, and 10 bases stayed unmatched. This CDR3 reads CATSRGRRLAGGISYNEQFF. CDR3 sequence (DNA): TGTGCCACCAGCAGAGGTAGGAGACTAGCGGGAGGAATATCCTACAATGAGCAGTTCTTC.

The chain links TRBV4-1 to TRBJ1-1, with D tentatively TRBD1 (5 bases). Trimming shortened V by 1 base and J by 6 bases, and 15 bases separated the two germline ends. The CDR3 runs 15 residues. Germline CDR1 MGHRA, CDR2 YSYEKL. CDR3 region: CASSQAWQGLAEAFF. The CDR3 DNA is TGCGCCAGCAGCCAAGCATGGCAGGGCTTGGCTGAAGCTTTCTTT.

This clone was detected once. The V call is TRBV13, the J call TRBJ1-1; no firm D call. Deletions cut 4 bases from V and 3 bases from J, with 3 bases between. The CDR3 is made up of 11 amino acids. The V gene's germline CDR1 is PRHDT and CDR2 FYEKMQ (reference sequence). The CDR3 DNA sequence: TGTGCCAGCAGCTCGTACACTGAAGCTTTCTTT. Translated, it gives CASSSYTEAFF.

This clone was counted a single time. V is TRBV3-1 (or the pseudogene TRBV3-2) and J is TRBJ2-7; 12 bases line up with TRBD2. Germline CDR1 LGHDT, CDR2 YNNKEL (reference sequence). The CDR3 runs to 15 residues. Losses at the gene ends were 2 bases for V and 5 bases for J; bases not matched to a gene: 4. The CDR3 here is CASSQLAGGLDEQYF. As DNA, the CDR3 is TGTGCCAGCAGCCAACTAGCGGGAGGGCTTGACGAGCAGTACTTC.

V gene TRBV3-1 (or the pseudogene TRBV3-2) combines with J gene TRBJ1-1, with a tentative D call TRBD1 (5 bases). With 2 bases removed from V and 2 bases from J, the gap between germline ends came to 12 bases. Germline V gives CDR1 LGHDT, CDR2 YNNKEL (reference sequence). The CDR3 runs 15 residues. For the CDR3, the DNA is TGTGCCAGCAGCCAACGGAGGGGACTAAACACTGAAGCTTTCTTT. Translated: CASSQRRGLNTEAFF.

The genes are TRBV28 and TRBJ2-1, with 12 positions matching TRBD2. The CDR3 consists of 18 residues. V was clipped by 4 bases and J by 0 bases; unmatched bases: 7. Germline lookup yields CDR1 MDHEN and CDR2 SYDVKM. CDR3 protein: CASSWGLAGPSSYNEQFF. CDR3 nucleotide sequence: TGTGCCAGCAGTTGGGGACTAGCGGGCCCTAGCTCCTACAATGAGCAGTTCTTC.

J is TRBJ1-2 and V is TRBV3-1 (or the pseudogene TRBV3-2); unclear D gene. The V end lost 2 bases, the J end lost 11 bases, and 15 bases lay between the germline ends. The CDR3 loop spans 13 amino acids. CDR1 and CDR2 from the germline V gene are LGHDT and YNNKEL (reference sequence). The DNA for the CDR3 is TGTGCCAGCAGCCAAAGGACTCAGGAACGTTACACCTTC. It translates to CASSQRTQERYTF.

This rearrangement joins TRBV3-1 (or the pseudogene TRBV3-2) to TRBJ2-1, with D tentatively TRBD1 (6 bases). Deletions cut 5 bases from V and 0 bases from J, with 11 bases between. The CDR3 is 15 residues long. The germline V gene has CDR1 LGHDT and CDR2 YNNKEL (reference sequence). The CDR3 spells CASSARGSSYNEQFF. In nucleotides, the CDR3 is TGTGCCAGCAGCGCGAGGGGGAGCTCCTACAATGAGCAGTTCTTC.

A word on this clone: Other DNA sequences within the sample encode an identical CDR3. The chain is built from TRBV6-5 and TRBJ2-2, with no clear D. The V and J ends lost 2 bases and 7 bases respectively, with 5 bases between them. Germline CDR1 reads MNHEY; CDR2 reads SVGAGI. This CDR3 contains 12 residues. For the CDR3, the DNA is TGTGCCAGCAGTTACCGCAGCGGGGAGCTGTTTTTT. This gives the protein CASSYRSGELFF.

CDR3 nucleotides: TGTGCCTGGAGCAACCACAGGGGTCTAGCGGGGGAGACCCAGTACTTC. Translating it yields CAWSNHRGLAGETQYF. This chain links TRBV30 with TRBJ2-5; 9 nucleotides match TRBD2. Germline V gives CDR1 GTSNPN, CDR2 SVGIG (reference sequence). This CDR3 comprises 16 residues. Trimming removed 3 bases from V and 5 bases from J; junction bases left unmatched: 13.

This clone has a single count. The chain links TRBV7-2 to TRBJ2-5, with D perhaps matching TRBD1 (6 bases). Germline CDR1 is SGHTA and CDR2 is FQGNSA. CDR3 length equals 14 residues. V dropped 5 bases and J dropped 1 base, with 11 bases sitting between them. CDR3 loop: CASSPRDIQETQYF. Here the CDR3 DNA reads TGTGCCAGCAGCCCGAGGGACATCCAAGAGACCCAGTACTTC.